This TCR beta chain came from a study of brain metastases from non-small cell lung cancer. The ends were cut back, 7 bases at V and 4 bases at J, with 17 bases in the middle. The CDR3 totals 15 residues. CDR1 is MNHEY, CDR2 SVGAGI, per germline. TCRdb's table, derived via immunoSEQ multiplex PCR, lists solely in-frame clones and lacks some. Among about 890 clones listed, roughly nine tenths were seen once. Sequencing input: tumor-adjacent normal tissue. This rearrangement joins TRBV6-5 to TRBJ1-5; no reliable D call. The sequence derives from a donor at least 40 years old with non-small cell lung cancer. CDR3 coding DNA: TGTGCCAGCAACCCGACCCAAGCTATTAATCAGCCCCAGCATTTT. Protein product: CASNPTQAINQPQHF.